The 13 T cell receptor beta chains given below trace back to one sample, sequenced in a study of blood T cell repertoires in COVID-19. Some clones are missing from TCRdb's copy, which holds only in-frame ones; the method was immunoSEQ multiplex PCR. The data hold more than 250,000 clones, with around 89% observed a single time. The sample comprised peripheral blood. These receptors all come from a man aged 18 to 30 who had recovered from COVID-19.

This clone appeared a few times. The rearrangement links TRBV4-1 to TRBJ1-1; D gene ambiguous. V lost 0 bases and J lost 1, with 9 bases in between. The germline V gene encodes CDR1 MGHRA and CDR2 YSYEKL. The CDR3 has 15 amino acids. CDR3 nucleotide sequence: TGCGCCAGCAGCCAAGAAGGTCTAGGGAACACTGAAGCTTTCTTT. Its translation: CASSQEGLGNTEAFF.

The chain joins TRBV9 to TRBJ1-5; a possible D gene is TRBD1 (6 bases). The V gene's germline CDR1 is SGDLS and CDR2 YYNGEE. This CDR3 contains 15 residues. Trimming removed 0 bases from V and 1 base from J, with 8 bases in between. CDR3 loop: CASSVGTASNQPQHF. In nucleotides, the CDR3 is TGTGCCAGCAGCGTAGGGACAGCAAGCAATCAGCCCCAGCATTTT. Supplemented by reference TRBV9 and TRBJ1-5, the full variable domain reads DSGVTQTPKHLITATGQRVTLRCSPRSGDLSVYWYQQSLDQGLQFLIQYYNGEERAKGNILERFSAQQFPDLHSELNLSSLELGDSALYFCASSVGTASNQPQHFGDGTRLSIL.

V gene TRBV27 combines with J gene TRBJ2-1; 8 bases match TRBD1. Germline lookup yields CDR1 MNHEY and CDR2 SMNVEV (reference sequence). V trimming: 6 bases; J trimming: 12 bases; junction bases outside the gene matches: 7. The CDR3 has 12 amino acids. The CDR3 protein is CASSRSGTGQFF. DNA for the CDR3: TGTGCCAGCAGCCGCTCCGGGACAGGGCAGTTCTTC.

CDR3 nucleotide sequence: TGTGCCAGCAGATACCCCGGGCCGGCCGGGGGTGGCTACACCTTC. Encoded protein: CASRYPGPAGGGYTF. The chain links TRBV6-2 or TRBV6-3 to TRBJ1-2; possibly TRBD1 for D (5 bases). The V gene's germline CDR1 is MNHEY and CDR2 SVGEGT. The CDR3 length is 15 residues. With 6 bases removed from V and 7 bases from J, the gap between germline ends came to 21 bases.

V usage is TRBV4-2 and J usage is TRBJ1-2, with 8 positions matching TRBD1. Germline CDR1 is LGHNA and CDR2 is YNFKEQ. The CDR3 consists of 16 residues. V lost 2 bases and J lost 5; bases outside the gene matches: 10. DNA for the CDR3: TGTGCCAGCAGCCAATTCGGACAGGGAGGGGGATATGGCTACACCTTC. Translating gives CASSQFGQGGGYGYTF.

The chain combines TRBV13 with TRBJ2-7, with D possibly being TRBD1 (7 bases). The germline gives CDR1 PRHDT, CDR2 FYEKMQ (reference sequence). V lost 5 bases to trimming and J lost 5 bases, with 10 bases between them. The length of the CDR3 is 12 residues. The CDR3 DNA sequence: TGTGCCAGCAGCGGCAGGGGGGACGAGCAGTACTTC. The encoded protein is CASSGRGDEQYF.

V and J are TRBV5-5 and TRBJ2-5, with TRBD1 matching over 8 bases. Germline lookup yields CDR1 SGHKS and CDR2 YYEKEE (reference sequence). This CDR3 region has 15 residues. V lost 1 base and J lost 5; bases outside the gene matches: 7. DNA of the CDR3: TGTGCCAGCAGCTTGAGGTCAGGGGGCACGGAGACCCAGTACTTC. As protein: CASSLRSGGTETQYF.

The CDR3 region has the DNA TGTGCCAGCAGCCAAGGGAGAAACACTGAAGCTTTCTTT. Its translation: CASSQGRNTEAFF. V usage is TRBV7-2 and J usage is TRBJ1-1; D is uncertain. Trimming left V 5 bases short and J 2 bases short, with 9 bases between. Germline V gives CDR1 SGHTA, CDR2 FQGNSA. The CDR3 has 13 residues.

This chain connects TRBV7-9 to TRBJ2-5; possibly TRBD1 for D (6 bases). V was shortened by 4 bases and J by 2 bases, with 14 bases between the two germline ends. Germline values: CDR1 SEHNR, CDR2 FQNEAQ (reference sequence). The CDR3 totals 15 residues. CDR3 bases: TGTGCCAGCAGCTCCACGGACAGCAATCAAGAGACCCAGTACTTC. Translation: CASSSTDSNQETQYF.

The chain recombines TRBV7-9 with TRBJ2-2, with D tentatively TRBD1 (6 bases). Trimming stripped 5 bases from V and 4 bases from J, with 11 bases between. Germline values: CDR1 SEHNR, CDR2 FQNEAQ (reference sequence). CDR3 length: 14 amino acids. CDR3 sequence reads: CASSVPQGTGELFF. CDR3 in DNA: TGTGCCAGCAGCGTACCACAGGGCACCGGGGAGCTGTTTTTT.

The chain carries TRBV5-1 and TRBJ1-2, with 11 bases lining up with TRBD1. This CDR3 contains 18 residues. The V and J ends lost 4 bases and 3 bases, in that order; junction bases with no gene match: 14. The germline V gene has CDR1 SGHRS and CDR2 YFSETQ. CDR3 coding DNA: TGCGCCAGCAGCCCAGACCTTCCGGGACAGGGGGGCGACTATGGCTACACCTTC. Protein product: CASSPDLPGQGGDYGYTF.

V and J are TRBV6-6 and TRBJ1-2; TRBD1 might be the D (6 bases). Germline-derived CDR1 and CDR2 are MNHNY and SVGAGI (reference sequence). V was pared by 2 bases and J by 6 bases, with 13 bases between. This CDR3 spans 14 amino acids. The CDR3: CASSYPTGGDGYTF. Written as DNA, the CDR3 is TGTGCCAGCAGTTACCCTACTGGGGGCGATGGCTACACCTTC.

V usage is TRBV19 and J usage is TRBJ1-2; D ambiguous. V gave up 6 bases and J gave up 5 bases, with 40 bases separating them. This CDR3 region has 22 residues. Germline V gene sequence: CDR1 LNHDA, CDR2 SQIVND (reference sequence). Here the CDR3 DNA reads TGTGCCAGTAGAGGAGGAGCAGGTTCGGGATTCGGATCACAGACCTGGGATTATGGCTACACCTTC. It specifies CASRGGAGSGFGSQTWDYGYTF.